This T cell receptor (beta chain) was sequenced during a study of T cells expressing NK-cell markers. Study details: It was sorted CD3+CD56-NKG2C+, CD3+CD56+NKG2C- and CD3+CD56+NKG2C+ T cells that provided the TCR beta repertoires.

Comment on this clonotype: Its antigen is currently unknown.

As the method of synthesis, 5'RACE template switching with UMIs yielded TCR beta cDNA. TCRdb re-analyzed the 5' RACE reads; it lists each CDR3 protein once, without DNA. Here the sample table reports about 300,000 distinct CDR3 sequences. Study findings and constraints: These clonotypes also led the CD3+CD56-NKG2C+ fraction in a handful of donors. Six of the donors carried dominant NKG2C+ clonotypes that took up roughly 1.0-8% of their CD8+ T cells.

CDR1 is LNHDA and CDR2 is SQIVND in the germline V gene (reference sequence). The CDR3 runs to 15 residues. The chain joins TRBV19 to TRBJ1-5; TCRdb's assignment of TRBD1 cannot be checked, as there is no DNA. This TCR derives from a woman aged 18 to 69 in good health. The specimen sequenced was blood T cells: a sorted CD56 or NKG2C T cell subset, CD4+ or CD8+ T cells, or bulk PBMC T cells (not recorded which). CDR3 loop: CASSTAPDQGQPQHF.